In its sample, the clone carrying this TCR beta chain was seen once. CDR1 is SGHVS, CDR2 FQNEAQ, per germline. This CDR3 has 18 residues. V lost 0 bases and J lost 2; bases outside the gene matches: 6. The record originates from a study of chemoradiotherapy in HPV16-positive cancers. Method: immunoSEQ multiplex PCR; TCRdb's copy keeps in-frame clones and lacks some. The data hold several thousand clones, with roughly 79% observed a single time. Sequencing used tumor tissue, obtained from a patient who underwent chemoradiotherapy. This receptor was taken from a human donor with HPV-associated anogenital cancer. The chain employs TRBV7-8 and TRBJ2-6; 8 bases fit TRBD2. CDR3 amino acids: CASSLAGLDFAGANVLTF. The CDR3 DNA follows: TGTGCCAGCAGCTTAGCGGGACTAGATTTTGCTGGGGCCAACGTCCTGACTTTC.